These 29 T cell receptor beta chains were sequenced from one sample in a study of OX40 agonist ivuxolimab in advanced cancers. Data came from immunoSEQ multiplex PCR; TCRdb stores just in-frame clones and leaves some out. The sample shows around 100,000 clones, 90% to 97% of them seen only once. Material: CD4+ or CD8+ T cells sorted from blood, obtained in a trial of the OX40 agonist ivuxolimab. These receptors were taken from an adult with an advanced solid tumor such as melanoma, head and neck, liver or kidney cancer.

J is TRBJ2-7 and V is TRBV6-5, with D perhaps matching TRBD1 or TRBD2 (5 bases each). The CDR3 is 16 residues long. The germline V and J ends were trimmed by 4 bases and 3 bases, with 19 bases remaining between them. The germline V gene encodes CDR1 MNHEY and CDR2 SVGAGI. Here the CDR3 reads CASSFTFEGPFYEQYF. The CDR3 bases are TGTGCCAGCAGTTTTACATTTGAGGGGCCGTTCTACGAGCAGTACTTC.

The rearrangement uses TRBV5-6 and TRBJ1-1, with TRBD1 as a possible D gene (6 bases). The V gene lost 4 bases and the J gene lost 5 bases, with 12 bases spanning the gap. This CDR3 spans 13 amino acids. Germline CDR1 SGHDT, CDR2 YYEEEE. For the CDR3, the DNA is TGTGCCAGCAGCCTACAGGGCCGGACTGAAGCTTTCTTT. This encodes CASSLQGRTEAFF. The variable domain in full, with the rest retrieved from reference TRBV5-6 and TRBJ1-1, is DAGVTQSPTHLIKTRGQQVTLRCSPKSGHDTVSWYQQALGQGPQFIFQYYEEEERQRGNFPDRFSGHQFPNYSSELNVNALLLGDSALYLCASSLQGRTEAFFGQGTRLTVV.

The chain links TRBV4-1 to TRBJ2-5; D tentatively reads TRBD1 or TRBD2 (5 bases each). Trimming took 1 base from V and 5 from J, leaving 11 bases between them. Germline-derived CDR1 and CDR2 are MGHRA and YSYEKL. This CDR3 comprises 14 residues. The CDR3 loop is CASSQVRGPETQYF. The DNA of the CDR3 is TGCGCCAGCAGCCAAGTCCGGGGCCCGGAGACCCAGTACTTC.

This clone was seen a few times. The V call is TRBV14, the J call TRBJ1-1; D unclear. The CDR3 has 12 amino acids. The V end lost 3 bases, the J end lost 7 bases, and 9 bases lay between the germline ends. In germline, CDR1 is SGHDN, CDR2 FVKESK. DNA of the CDR3: TGTGCCAGCAGCCAGGCGGGTGGTGAAGCTTTCTTT. This translates into CASSQAGGEAFF.

The chain is built from TRBV6-5 and TRBJ1-3, with 7 bases lining up with TRBD1. CDR3 length: 15 amino acids. V shed 2 bases, J shed 3 bases, and the junction held 4 bases outside the gene matches. The germline V gene encodes CDR1 MNHEY and CDR2 SVGAGI. The CDR3 sequence is CASSYQSGGGNTIYF. DNA of the CDR3: TGTGCCAGCAGTTACCAATCAGGGGGTGGAAACACCATATATTTT.

The chain carries TRBV9 and TRBJ2-1, with 11 nucleotides matching TRBD2. V gave up 0 bases and J gave up 9 bases; unmatched junction bases: 8. The CDR3 has 16 residues. Germline V gene lookup returns CDR1 SGDLS and CDR2 YYNGEE. CDR3 nucleotide sequence: TGTGCCAGCAGCGTAGCTACTAGCGGGAGTTCTAGTGAGCAGTTCTTC. It specifies CASSVATSGSSSEQFF.

The V gene is TRBV19, the J gene TRBJ1-2, with 7 bases lining up with TRBD1. CDR3 length: 15 amino acids. The J segment lost 5 bases and the V segment lost 9 bases, leaving 15 bases of the junction unmatched. The germline V gene encodes CDR1 LNHDA and CDR2 SQIVND (reference sequence). Written as DNA, the CDR3 is TGTGCCAGCTTAAGACAGGGACTGGACCAGTATGGCTACACCTTC. It encodes CASLRQGLDQYGYTF.

J is TRBJ1-1 and V is TRBV11-2; the D is unclear. The CDR3 covers 17 residues. In germline, CDR1 is SGHAT, CDR2 FQNNGV. Trimming shortened V by 4 bases and J by 0 bases, and 18 bases separated the two germline ends. The CDR3 DNA follows: TGTGCCAGCAGCTCGTACCCCCAGCCCGCCATGAACACTGAAGCTTTCTTT. Amino acid sequence: CASSSYPQPAMNTEAFF.

This chain uses TRBV5-6 with TRBJ1-6, with D unclear. Germline V gene data show CDR1 as SGHDT and CDR2 as YYEEEE. Trimming took 0 bases from V and 14 from J, leaving 15 bases between them. The CDR3 is 14 residues long. CDR3 sequence reads: CASSLDTGRRTLHF. CDR3 coding DNA: TGTGCCAGCAGCTTGGATACGGGGAGGAGGACCCTCCACTTT. Complete variable domain (other parts from reference TRBV5-6 and TRBJ1-6): DAGVTQSPTHLIKTRGQQVTLRCSPKSGHDTVSWYQQALGQGPQFIFQYYEEEERQRGNFPDRFSGHQFPNYSSELNVNALLLGDSALYLCASSLDTGRRTLHFGNGTRLTVT.

This clone was detected a few times. The chain carries TRBV9 and TRBJ2-7, with 9 bases lining up with TRBD2. V shed 3 bases, J shed 7 bases, and the junction held 14 bases outside the gene matches. Looked up from germline, CDR1 is SGDLS and CDR2 is YYNGEE. CDR3 length: 16 amino acids. This CDR3 reads CASSDHSRGGLMEQYF. In DNA, the CDR3 is TGTGCCAGCAGCGACCACTCGCGGGGGGGCCTGATGGAGCAGTACTTC.

This chain connects TRBV30 to TRBJ2-3; 9 bases match TRBD2. The ends lost 6 bases at V and 2 bases at J; junction bases unmatched: 9. The CDR3 is 15 residues long. Germline V gives CDR1 GTSNPN, CDR2 SVGIG (reference sequence). In DNA, the CDR3 is TGTGCCTGCTCCCCGAGCGGGGGGTTCACAGATACGCAGTATTTT. Its translation is CACSPSGGFTDTQYF.

This CDR3 reads CASSQASNSNQPQHF. For the CDR3, the DNA is TGTGCCAGCAGCCAAGCCAGTAATAGCAATCAGCCCCAGCATTTT. The rearrangement uses TRBV5-4 and TRBJ1-5; D gene unclear. In germline, CDR1 is SGHNT, CDR2 YYREEE (reference sequence). The CDR3 is made up of 15 amino acids. The V end lost 4 bases, the J end lost 0 bases, and 11 bases lay between the germline ends.

V gene TRBV27 combines with J gene TRBJ2-1, with TRBD2 identical over 8 bases. Germline V gene data show CDR1 as MNHEY and CDR2 as SMNVEV (reference sequence). Losses at the gene ends were 2 bases for V and 8 bases for J; bases not matched to a gene: 11. This CDR3 is 16 amino acids long. CDR3 residues: CASSLGSSGIVDEQFF. For the CDR3, the DNA is TGTGCCAGCAGTTTAGGTAGTAGCGGGATAGTAGATGAGCAGTTCTTC.

The gene calls are TRBV20-1 and TRBJ2-7; D is undetermined. CDR3 length: 11 residues. Germline V gene lookup returns CDR1 DFQATT and CDR2 SNEGSKA (reference sequence). Trimming cost V 5 bases and J 4 bases, with 9 bases left between them. The CDR3 region is CSAPVGYEQYF. The CDR3 DNA is TGCAGTGCTCCCGTTGGGTACGAGCAGTACTTC.

This clone was detected only once. The V call is TRBV5-6, the J call TRBJ1-2; perhaps TRBD1 as D (6 bases). V dropped 4 bases and J dropped 4 bases, with 14 bases sitting between them. The CDR3 extends over 14 amino acids. Per germline, CDR1 SGHDT and CDR2 YYEEEE. This CDR3 is CASSAPTGFYGYTF. The CDR3, as DNA: TGTGCCAGCAGCGCGCCAACAGGGTTCTATGGCTACACCTTC.

This clone came up a few times. CDR3 region: CASSSGSTEAFF. As DNA, the CDR3 is TGTGCCAGCAGCTCAGGAAGCACTGAAGCTTTCTTT. V and J are TRBV9 and TRBJ1-1; D is undetermined. Germline V lookup: CDR1 SGDLS, CDR2 YYNGEE. The CDR3 covers 12 residues. The V end lost 4 bases, the J end lost 4 bases, and 8 bases lay between the germline ends.

The chain links TRBV7-9 to TRBJ1-4, with TRBD1 matching over 7 bases. Germline lookup yields CDR1 SEHNR and CDR2 FQNEAQ (reference sequence). The CDR3 runs 15 residues. With V trimmed by 5 bases and J by 11 bases, 14 bases remained unmatched. CDR3 protein: CASSAKTGPQTKLFF. The CDR3 DNA sequence: TGTGCCAGCAGCGCTAAGACAGGGCCCCAGACGAAACTGTTTTTT.

V and J are TRBV27 and TRBJ1-2; a possible D gene is TRBD1 (6 bases). The CDR3 consists of 18 residues. Germline V CDR1 and CDR2: MNHEY, SMNVEV (reference sequence). V was shortened by 2 bases and J by 4 bases, with 23 bases between the two germline ends. In DNA form, the CDR3 reads TGTGCCAGCAGTTTAAAAGGCATTCGGGGGGCACCATCCTATGGCTACACCTTC. Amino acids: CASSLKGIRGAPSYGYTF.

With respect to this clone: Other DNA sequences in this sample translate to the same CDR3. V and J are TRBV5-1 and TRBJ1-1; 8 bases align to TRBD1. Germline CDR1 is SGHRS and CDR2 is YFSETQ. This CDR3 is built from 14 residues. V lost 0 bases, J lost 5 bases, and 3 bases stayed unmatched. The CDR3 DNA follows: TGCGCCAGCAGCTTGGGCCAGGGGGCGACTGAAGCTTTCTTT. It encodes CASSLGQGATEAFF.

V usage is TRBV10-3 and J usage is TRBJ2-7, with D unclear. V dropped 0 bases and J dropped 2 bases, with 2 bases sitting between them. Per the germline V gene, CDR1 is ENHRY and CDR2 is SYGVKD. The CDR3 consists of 12 residues. The DNA for the CDR3 is TGTGCCATCAGTGAGTCCACCTACGAGCAGTACTTC. Translation: CAISESTYEQYF.

J is TRBJ1-5 and V is TRBV4-3; D gene unclear. There are 17 residues in the CDR3. V was clipped by 0 bases and J by 7 bases, with 19 bases between them. Germline V gene data show CDR1 as LGHNA and CDR2 as YSLEER. DNA for the CDR3: TGCGCCAGCAGCCAAGATAGGGCAGCATCCTACGGGCAGCCCCAGCATTTT. Its translation is CASSQDRAASYGQPQHF.

This sequence joins TRBV11-1 and TRBJ2-1; no clear D. Deletions cut 4 bases from V and 5 bases from J, with 6 bases between. The CDR3 totals 12 residues. Looked up from germline, CDR1 is SGHAT and CDR2 is FQDESV (reference sequence). The CDR3, as DNA: TGTGCCAGCAGCTCCGATCACAATGAGCAGTTCTTC. It is translated as CASSSDHNEQFF.

This clone was recorded once. The chain couples TRBV7-9 to TRBJ1-1; 8 positions agree with TRBD1. Germline V gives CDR1 SEHNR, CDR2 FQNEAQ (reference sequence). There are 15 residues in the CDR3. V shed 4 bases and J 3 bases; nucleotides not matched to a gene: 7. CDR3 residues: CASSSGQGVDTEAFF. The CDR3 nucleotides are TGTGCCAGCAGCTCTGGACAGGGTGTGGACACTGAAGCTTTCTTT.

The V and J genes are TRBV6-6 and TRBJ2-1; D is unclear. V lost 4 bases to trimming and J lost 8 bases, with 12 bases between them. Germline V gives CDR1 MNHNY, CDR2 SVGAGI (reference sequence). The CDR3 runs to 13 residues. CDR3 coding DNA: TGTGCCAGCAGTTTCACGGTGCGCGATGAGCAGTTCTTC. This gives the protein CASSFTVRDEQFF.

The gene calls are TRBV9 and TRBJ1-1, with a possible D match to TRBD1 (6 bases). V dropped 0 bases and J dropped 4 bases, with 10 bases sitting between them. Germline lookup yields CDR1 SGDLS and CDR2 YYNGEE. The CDR3 is 14 amino acids. CDR3 bases: TGTGCCAGCAGCGTAGGAGGGGGAGGCACTGAAGCTTTCTTT. This encodes CASSVGGGGTEAFF.

Concerning this clone: A junction end diverges from the germline sequence, so it may reflect a read error. The chain recombines TRBV29-1 with TRBJ2-7; the match to TRBD1 covers 7 bases. Germline values: CDR1 SQVTM, CDR2 ANQGSEA. The CDR3 has 10 amino acids. The CDR3 nucleotides are TGCAGCGTAGAAGACAGGGTGAAGTACTTC. Protein: CSVEDRVKYF.

This sequence joins TRBV27 and TRBJ2-3; no reliable D call. V was shortened by 3 bases and J by 2 bases, with 12 bases between the two germline ends. The CDR3 spans 15 residues. The germline V gene encodes CDR1 MNHEY and CDR2 SMNVEV (reference sequence). The DNA for the CDR3 is TGTGCCAGCAGTTTTGGTAGGCCCATCACAGATACGCAGTATTTT. Translation gives CASSFGRPITDTQYF.

The chain couples TRBV5-6 to TRBJ2-7; D not certain. V shed 7 bases and J shed 0 bases, with 11 bases lying between them. CDR3 length: 13 amino acids. The V gene's germline CDR1 is SGHDT and CDR2 YYEEEE. The CDR3 nucleotides read TGTGCCAGCTTGCTGCGAGACTCCTACGAGCAGTACTTC. Protein: CASLLRDSYEQYF.

V and J are TRBV10-3 and TRBJ2-1, with unresolved D. The CDR3 loop spans 13 amino acids. Germline values: CDR1 ENHRY, CDR2 SYGVKD. The V end lost 2 bases, the J end lost 5 bases, and 7 bases lay between the germline ends. CDR3 sequence (DNA): TGTGCCATCAGTGAGGGCCCCAACAATGAGCAGTTCTTC. Translation: CAISEGPNNEQFF.